Listed below are T cell receptor beta chains from one sample, sequenced in a study of Ad26.COV2.S vaccination and SARS-CoV-2 variants. Assay used: immunoSEQ multiplex PCR; TCRdb lists only in-frame clones, some missing. The data hold some 270,000 clones, with around 85% observed a single time. The starting material was peripheral blood, obtained in a trial of Ad26.COV2.S vaccine versus placebo. Receptor source: a person aged 18-65 years who received the Ad26.COV2.S COVID-19 vaccine or a placebo. Each CDR3 is given without its conserved first and last residue.

v_call: TRBV7-9; cdr3_aa: ASSLAPSQGPYEQY
v_call: TRBV24-1; cdr3_aa: ATSDPNSGPRRF
v_call: TRBV7-9; cdr3_aa: ASSERLAGGHYNEQF
v_call: TRBV5-4; cdr3_aa: ASSLGQGSGETQY
v_call: TRBV20-1; cdr3_aa: SADRGNEQY
v_call: TRBV18; cdr3_aa: ASSPNRGDMYGYT
v_call: TRBV19; cdr3_aa: ASRSRTSDGGYYT
v_call: TRBV4-2; cdr3_aa: ASEAGGSTDTQY
v_call: TRBV19; cdr3_aa: ASSVLAGSTYEQY
v_call: TRBV3-1/TRBV3-2; cdr3_aa: ASSPRRGSGNTIY
v_call: TRBV7-8; cdr3_aa: ASSREPRAVYGYT
v_call: TRBV10-1; cdr3_aa: ASNPPEGLTSGRVHNEQF
v_call: TRBV7-3; cdr3_aa: ASSSTRYEQF
v_call: TRBV6-1; cdr3_aa: ASSEWADTQY
v_call: TRBV20-1; cdr3_aa: SASRGTSSYEQY
v_call: TRBV5-6; cdr3_aa: ASSFRSREPYNEQF
v_call: TRBV27; cdr3_aa: ASSLRVEAEAF
v_call: TRBV27; cdr3_aa: ASSLEGPLAGNTIY
v_call: TRBV6-2/TRBV6-3; cdr3_aa: ASSYGTGAPNGPQH
v_call: TRBV7-6; cdr3_aa: ASSLAGRGVTDTQY
v_call: TRBV3-1/TRBV3-2; cdr3_aa: ASSQPLKRENGELF
v_call: TRBV5-4; cdr3_aa: ASSTGQGNTGELF
v_call: TRBV4-3; cdr3_aa: ASSQDRAGEKNEQF